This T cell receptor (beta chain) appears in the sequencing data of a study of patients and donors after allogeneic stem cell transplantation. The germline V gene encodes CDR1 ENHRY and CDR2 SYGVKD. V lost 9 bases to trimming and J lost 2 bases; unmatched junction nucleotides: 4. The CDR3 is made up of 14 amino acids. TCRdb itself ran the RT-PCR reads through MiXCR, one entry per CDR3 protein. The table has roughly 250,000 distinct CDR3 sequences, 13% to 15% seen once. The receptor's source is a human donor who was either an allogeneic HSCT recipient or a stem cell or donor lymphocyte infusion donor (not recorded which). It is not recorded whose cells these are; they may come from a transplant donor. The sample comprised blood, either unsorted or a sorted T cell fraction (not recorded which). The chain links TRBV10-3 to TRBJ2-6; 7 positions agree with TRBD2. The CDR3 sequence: CAMGAGAGANVLTF. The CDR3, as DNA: TGTGCCATGGGCGCGGGGGCTGGGGCCAACGTCCTGACTTTC.